The T cell receptor beta chain described here comes from a study of blood T cell repertoires in COVID-19. On the study more broadly: Acute and convalescent COVID-19 samples came from the United States, Italy and Spain. The cDNA or gDNA used as material had been derived from T cells, B-cell-depleted T cells, or PBMCs.

The V end was cut by 5 bases, the J end by 0 bases, with 8 bases between. CDR1 is MDHEN and CDR2 is SYDVKM in the germline V gene. The CDR3 runs 14 residues. As processed by the authors: Amplification of reference gene primers provided the estimated nucleated cell counts. Generated by immunoSEQ multiplex PCR, the TCRdb table keeps only in-frame clones and is missing some. That table furnishes V, J and clone size, whereas the DNA furnished D and trimming. The repertoire has about 78,000 clones, around nine tenths of them found once; the top ten carry approximately 5%. This clonotype was obtained from a man in his fifties or sixties with active or convalescent COVID-19. Sequencing was performed on peripheral blood. The chain employs TRBV28 and TRBJ1-5; unclear D gene. The CDR3 spells CASSQHDSNQPQHF. Written as DNA, the CDR3 is TGTGCCAGCAGTCAACATGATAGCAATCAGCCCCAGCATTTT.